This TCR beta chain is from a study of T cell responses to AZD1222 COVID-19 vaccine. The study's findings and limits: Baseline seropositivity characterized only a handful of AZD1222 recipients. Repertoire sampling was restricted to post-peak T cell response timepoints.

CDR3 length: 14 amino acids. Trimming cost V 4 bases and J 6 bases, with 15 bases left between them. Germline CDR1 is KGHSH and CDR2 is LQKENI. Assay: immunoSEQ multiplex PCR; the TCRdb copy retains only in-frame clones and omits some. Of about 140,000 clones listed, 88% are singletons. Remarks on this clone: Its antigen is as yet unknown.

The chain combines TRBV18 with TRBJ1-2; D possibly corresponds to TRBD1 (6 bases). This material consisted of peripheral blood, taken 28 days after the second AZD1222 dose. The clonotype comes from an adult who received the AZD1222 COVID-19 vaccine. The CDR3 nucleotides are TGTGCCAGCTCACAAGCTGCAGGGGTTAATGGCTACACCTTC. Amino acid sequence: CASSQAAGVNGYTF.